Below are 21 T cell receptor beta chains sequenced from a single sample in a study of T cell responses to AZD1222 COVID-19 vaccine. The data were produced by immunoSEQ multiplex PCR, yet TCRdb's version contains in-frame clones alone and is incomplete. The sample lists around 150,000 clones; approximately 88% were seen once. The sequencing used peripheral blood, collected on day 0 of MenACWY control vaccination. The receptors were sampled from an adult in good health.

The table lists this clone with a count of one. The chain joins TRBV11-2 to TRBJ2-5; D is undetermined. Germline values: CDR1 SGHAT, CDR2 FQNNGV. The CDR3 consists of 12 residues. V lost 1 base and J lost 6, with 6 bases in between. CDR3 loop: CASSLGSQTQYF. Here the CDR3 DNA reads TGTGCCAGCAGCTTAGGGAGTCAGACCCAGTACTTC.

This sequence joins TRBV11-3 and TRBJ2-7, with D possibly called TRBD1 or TRBD2 (5 bases each). V was cut by 0 bases and J by 0 bases, with 12 bases left in between. The germline V gene encodes CDR1 SGHNT and CDR2 YENEEA. The CDR3 extends over 16 amino acids. The CDR3 nucleotides are TGTGCCAGCAGCTTAGATCAGGGACCGCACTCCTACGAGCAGTACTTC. It is translated as CASSLDQGPHSYEQYF.

This rearrangement joins TRBV28 to TRBJ1-2; unclear D gene. The V end was cut by 2 bases, the J end by 4 bases, with 11 bases between. Per germline, CDR1 MDHEN and CDR2 SYDVKM. This CDR3 is built from 14 residues. The CDR3 coding sequence is TGTGCCAGCAGTTTAGGTAACGAACCCTATGGCTACACCTTC. Protein product: CASSLGNEPYGYTF.

The chain uses TRBV24-1 and TRBJ2-2; D is perhaps TRBD2 (5 bases). The germline CDR1 and CDR2 sequences are KGHDR and SFDVKD. This CDR3 contains 13 residues. The V gene lost 9 bases and the J gene lost 1 base, with 8 bases spanning the gap. DNA of the CDR3: TGTGCCACCGATGAGGGGAACACCGGGGAGCTGTTTTTT. Amino acids: CATDEGNTGELFF.

The rearrangement uses TRBV25-1 and TRBJ1-2, with D perhaps matching TRBD1 (5 bases). Trimming removed 2 bases at V and 2 bases at J, with 9 bases between. The germline V gene encodes CDR1 MGHDK and CDR2 SYGVNS. The CDR3 consists of 14 residues. CDR3: CASSERGGNYGYTF. CDR3 DNA: TGTGCCAGCAGTGAACGGGGCGGGAACTATGGCTACACCTTC.

As concerns this clone: Other nucleotide sequences in the sample specify the same CDR3. The rearrangement uses TRBV11-3 and TRBJ1-1, with D tentatively TRBD1 (5 bases). The CDR3 has 12 amino acids. V lost 3 bases, J lost 6 bases, and 8 bases lay in between. Germline V gene lookup returns CDR1 SGHNT and CDR2 YENEEA. The CDR3 nucleotides read TGTGCCAGCAGCTTGGGGGTCCCTGAAGCTTTCTTT. It specifies CASSLGVPEAFF.

The chain carries TRBV7-3 and TRBJ2-7; 7 nucleotides line up with TRBD1. Germline CDR1 reads SGHTA; CDR2 reads FQGTGA. The ends lost 4 bases at V and 6 bases at J; junction bases unmatched: 6. This CDR3 is 13 amino acids long. The CDR3 DNA is TGTGCCAGCAGCTCGAGTTACAGGGGCGAGCAGTACTTC. Translating gives CASSSSYRGEQYF.

A note on this clone: The same CDR3 can be traced to other DNA sequences in this sample. This chain links TRBV28 with TRBJ2-5, with TRBD2 matching 12 bases. This CDR3 is built from 15 residues. Per the germline V gene, CDR1 is MDHEN and CDR2 is SYDVKM. V was clipped by 4 bases and J by 4 bases; unmatched bases: 4. The CDR3: CASSSGLAGRETQYF. CDR3 nucleotides: TGTGCCAGCAGTTCAGGACTAGCGGGGCGAGAGACCCAGTACTTC.

The rearrangement uses TRBV6-4 and TRBJ1-5; the D is unclear. The CDR3 is made up of 11 amino acids. Trimming cost V 9 bases and J 14 bases, with 17 bases left between them. Germline V gene data show CDR1 as MRHNA and CDR2 as SNTAGT. CDR3 sequence: CARSKGGNEHF. In DNA form, the CDR3 reads TGTGCCAGAAGCAAGGGCGGCAATGAGCATTTT.

V is TRBV19 and J is TRBJ1-5; weak D call: TRBD1 (5 bases). V lost 7 bases, J lost 2 bases, and 12 bases lay in between. The germline V gene encodes CDR1 LNHDA and CDR2 SQIVND (reference sequence). The length of the CDR3 is 14 residues. For the CDR3, the DNA is TGTGCCAGTATGCTTTCGACAGGCAATCAGCCCCAGCATTTT. This gives the protein CASMLSTGNQPQHF.

The chain carries TRBV11-3 and TRBJ2-1; possibly TRBD1 for D (5 bases). The CDR3 contains 12 residues. The germline gives CDR1 SGHNT, CDR2 YENEEA. V was trimmed by 5 bases and J by 4 bases, leaving 6 bases between them. The CDR3 DNA reads as TGTGCCAGCAGCGACAGTTACAATGAGCAGTTCTTC. It specifies CASSDSYNEQFF.

The chain links TRBV7-8 to TRBJ1-2, with D uncertain. The CDR3 length is 13 residues. Looked up from germline, CDR1 is SGHVS and CDR2 is FQNEAQ. V lost 5 bases, J lost 4 bases, and 11 bases lay in between. The CDR3 region is CASSPLSGYGYTF. As DNA, the CDR3 is TGTGCCAGCAGCCCTTTGTCGGGCTATGGCTACACCTTC. The full variable domain, completed using reference TRBV7-8 and TRBJ1-2, is GAGVSQSPRYKVAKRGQDVALRCDPISGHVSLFWYQQALGQGPEFLTYFQNEAQLDKSGLPSDRFFAERPEGSVSTLKIQRTQQEDSAVYLCASSPLSGYGYTFGSGTRLTVV.

The chain combines TRBV6-5 with TRBJ1-2; 8 nucleotides match TRBD1. Unmatched junction bases numbered 4, after V lost 2 bases and J lost 2 bases. The V gene's germline CDR1 is MNHEY and CDR2 SVGAGI. CDR3 length: 15 residues. The CDR3 protein is CASSYDRGLNYGYTF. DNA of the CDR3: TGTGCCAGCAGTTACGACAGGGGTCTAAACTATGGCTACACCTTC.

V usage is TRBV7-3 and J usage is TRBJ1-5; 7 nucleotides match TRBD1. Germline V gives CDR1 SGHTA, CDR2 FQGTGA. The V and J ends lost 5 bases and 3 bases, in that order; junction bases with no gene match: 7. This CDR3 is 15 amino acids long. CDR3 DNA sequence: TGTGCCAGCAGCGACCGGGACAGACCCAATCAGCCCCAGCATTTT. This sequence encodes CASSDRDRPNQPQHF.

The chain combines TRBV10-1 with TRBJ1-5; possible D gene TRBD1, 6 bases. The CDR3 totals 14 residues. The V end lost 5 bases, the J end lost 3 bases, and 11 bases lay between the germline ends. From germline, CDR1 is WNHNN and CDR2 SYGVQD (reference sequence). CDR3 in amino acids: CASSWDNPNQPQHF. The CDR3 DNA is TGCGCCAGCAGTTGGGACAATCCCAATCAGCCCCAGCATTTT.

The rearrangement uses TRBV27 and TRBJ1-2; perhaps TRBD1 as D (6 bases). The CDR3 contains 15 residues. V shed 6 bases and J shed 3 bases, with 17 bases lying between them. The germline V gene encodes CDR1 MNHEY and CDR2 SMNVEV (reference sequence). CDR3 bases: TGTGCCAGCAGCCGGGGGGGCGGATCCTACTATGGCTACACCTTC. This translates into CASSRGGGSYYGYTF.

The CDR3 bases are TGTGCCAGCAGTTTAATTTTGTCCGGGACTGAAGCTTTCTTT. This translates into CASSLILSGTEAFF. The V and J genes are TRBV28 and TRBJ1-1; D is unclear. Germline V gives CDR1 MDHEN, CDR2 SYDVKM. The CDR3 is 14 residues long. Trimming removed 2 bases at V and 5 bases at J, with 12 bases between.

The V and J genes are TRBV5-6 and TRBJ1-2, with 9 bases identical to TRBD1. V dropped 2 bases and J dropped 6; count of bases not matched to a gene: 2. CDR3 size: 13 residues. Germline CDR1 reads SGHDT; CDR2 reads YYEEEE. CDR3 DNA: TGTGCCAGCAGCTTCCGGGACAGGGATGGCTACACCTTC. It codes for CASSFRDRDGYTF.

The chain joins TRBV28 to TRBJ1-3; TRBD1 agrees at 8 bases. The V gene end was trimmed by 6 bases and the J gene end by 3 bases; junction bases not matched to a gene: 10. The CDR3 spans 16 residues. Looked up from germline, CDR1 is MDHEN and CDR2 is SYDVKM. The CDR3 protein is CASSPNRGIVGNTIYF. The DNA for the CDR3 is TGTGCCAGCAGCCCAAACAGGGGGATCGTTGGAAACACCATATATTTT.

The chain recombines TRBV5-5 with TRBJ2-2; TRBD1 is a possible D gene (6 bases). Trimming took 5 bases from V and 6 from J, leaving 14 bases between them. CDR3 length: 14 amino acids. Germline CDR1 SGHKS, CDR2 YYEKEE (reference sequence). CDR3 amino acids: CASSYRESAGELFF. The CDR3 DNA is TGTGCCAGCAGTTACAGGGAATCGGCCGGGGAGCTGTTTTTT.

The chain couples TRBV19 to TRBJ2-7; the D gene is possibly TRBD1 (5 bases). The CDR3 has 13 amino acids. The germline CDR1 and CDR2 sequences are LNHDA and SQIVND (reference sequence). V was pared by 6 bases and J by 2 bases, with 11 bases between. CDR3 nucleotides: TGTGCCAGTAGATGGGGCACAACCTACGAGCAGTACTTC. Its translation is CASRWGTTYEQYF.